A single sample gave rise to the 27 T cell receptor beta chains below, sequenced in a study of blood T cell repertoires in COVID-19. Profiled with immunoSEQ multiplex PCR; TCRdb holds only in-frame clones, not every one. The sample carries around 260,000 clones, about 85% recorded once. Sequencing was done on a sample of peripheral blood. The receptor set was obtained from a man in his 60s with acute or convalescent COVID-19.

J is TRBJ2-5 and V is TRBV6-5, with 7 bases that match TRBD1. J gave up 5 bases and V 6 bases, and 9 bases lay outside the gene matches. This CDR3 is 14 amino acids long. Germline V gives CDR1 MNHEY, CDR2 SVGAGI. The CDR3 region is CASRETGPGETQYF. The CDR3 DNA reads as TGTGCCAGCAGAGAGACAGGGCCCGGGGAGACCCAGTACTTC.

CDR3 loop: CASSLKGDSPLHF. CDR3 coding DNA: TGTGCCAGCAGCTTAAAGGGGGATTCACCCCTCCACTTT. The chain couples TRBV7-3 to TRBJ1-6; D might be TRBD1 (6 bases). The V end was cut by 1 base, the J end by 8 bases, with 6 bases between. The CDR3 consists of 13 residues. Germline CDR1 SGHTA, CDR2 FQGTGA.

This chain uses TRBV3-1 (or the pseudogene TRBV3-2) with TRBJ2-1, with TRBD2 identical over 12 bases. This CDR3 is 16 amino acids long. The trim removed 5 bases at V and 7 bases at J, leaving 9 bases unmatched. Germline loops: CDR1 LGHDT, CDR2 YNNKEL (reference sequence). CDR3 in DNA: TGTGCCAGCAGCTCAGGGAGACTAGCGGGGGTAAATGAGCAGTTCTTC. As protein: CASSSGRLAGVNEQFF.

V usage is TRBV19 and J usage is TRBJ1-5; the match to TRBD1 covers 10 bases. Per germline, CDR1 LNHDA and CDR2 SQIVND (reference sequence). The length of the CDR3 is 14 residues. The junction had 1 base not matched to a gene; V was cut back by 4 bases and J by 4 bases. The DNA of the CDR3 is TGTGCCAGTAGTACGGGACAGGGGAATCAGCCCCAGCATTTT. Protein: CASSTGQGNQPQHF.

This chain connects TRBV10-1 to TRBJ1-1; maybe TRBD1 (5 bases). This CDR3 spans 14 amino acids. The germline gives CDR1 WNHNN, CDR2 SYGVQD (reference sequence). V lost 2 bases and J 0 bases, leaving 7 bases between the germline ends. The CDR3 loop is CASSEGQMNTEAFF. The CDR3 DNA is TGCGCCAGCAGTGAGGGACAAATGAACACTGAAGCTTTCTTT.

CDR3 coding DNA: TGTGCCAGCAGCCGGACAGGGAGGAATGAGCAGTTCTTC. It translates to CASSRTGRNEQFF. The chain combines TRBV7-3 with TRBJ2-1; 8 nucleotides line up with TRBD1. CDR3 size: 13 residues. J lost 7 bases, V lost 5 bases, and 4 bases had no gene match. Looked up from germline, CDR1 is SGHTA and CDR2 is FQGTGA.

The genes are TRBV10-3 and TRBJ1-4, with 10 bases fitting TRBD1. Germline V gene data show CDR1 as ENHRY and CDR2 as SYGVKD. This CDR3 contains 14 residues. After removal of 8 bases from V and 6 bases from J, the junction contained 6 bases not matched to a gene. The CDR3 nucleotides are TGTGCCATCGGGCGGACAGGGGGGGATGAAAAACTGTTTTTT. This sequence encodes CAIGRTGGDEKLFF.

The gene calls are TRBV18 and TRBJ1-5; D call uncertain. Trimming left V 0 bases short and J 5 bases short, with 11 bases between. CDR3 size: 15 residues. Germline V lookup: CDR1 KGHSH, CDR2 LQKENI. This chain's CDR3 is CASSPPGDPDQPQHF. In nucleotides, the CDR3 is TGTGCCAGCTCACCACCCGGGGATCCCGATCAGCCCCAGCATTTT. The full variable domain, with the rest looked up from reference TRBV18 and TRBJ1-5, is NAGVMQNPRHLVRRRGQEARLRCSPMKGHSHVYWYRQLPEEGLKFMVYLQKENIIDESGMPKERFSAEFPKEGPSILRIQQVVRGDSAAYFCASSPPGDPDQPQHFGDGTRLSIL.

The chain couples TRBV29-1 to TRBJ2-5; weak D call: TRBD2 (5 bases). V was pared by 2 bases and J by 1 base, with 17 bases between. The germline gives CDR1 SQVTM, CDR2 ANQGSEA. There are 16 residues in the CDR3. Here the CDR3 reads CSVESFGLATQETQYF. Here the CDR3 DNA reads TGCAGCGTTGAAAGTTTCGGTCTAGCAACCCAAGAGACCCAGTACTTC.

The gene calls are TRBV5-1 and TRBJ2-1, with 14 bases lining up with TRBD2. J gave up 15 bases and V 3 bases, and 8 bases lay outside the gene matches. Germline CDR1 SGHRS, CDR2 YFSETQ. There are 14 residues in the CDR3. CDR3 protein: CASSSGLAGEDLFF. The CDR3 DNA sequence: TGCGCCAGCAGCTCGGGACTAGCGGGAGAGGATCTGTTCTTC.

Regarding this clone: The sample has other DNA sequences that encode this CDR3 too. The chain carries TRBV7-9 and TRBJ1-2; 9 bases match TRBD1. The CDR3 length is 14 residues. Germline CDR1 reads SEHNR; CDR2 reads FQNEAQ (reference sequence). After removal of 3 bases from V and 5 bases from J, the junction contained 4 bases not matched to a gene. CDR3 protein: CASSLGQGNYGYTF. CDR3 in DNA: TGTGCCAGCAGCTTGGGACAGGGAAATTATGGCTACACCTTC. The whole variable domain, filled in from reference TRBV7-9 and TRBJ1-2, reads DTGVSQNPRHKITKRGQNVTFRCDPISEHNRLYWYRQTLGQGPEFLTYFQNEAQLEKSRLLSDRFSAERPKGSFSTLEIQRTEQGDSAMYLCASSLGQGNYGYTFGSGTRLTVV.

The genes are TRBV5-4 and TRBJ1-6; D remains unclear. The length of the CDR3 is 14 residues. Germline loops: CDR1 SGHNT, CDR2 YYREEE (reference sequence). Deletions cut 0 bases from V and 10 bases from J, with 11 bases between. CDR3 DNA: TGTGCCAGCAGCTTGGAGCGGGCAAGCTCACCCCTCCACTTT. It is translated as CASSLERASSPLHF. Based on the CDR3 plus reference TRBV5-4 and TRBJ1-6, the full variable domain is ETGVTQSPTHLIKTRGQQVTLRCSSQSGHNTVSWYQQALGQGPQFIFQYYREEENGRGNFPPRFSGLQFPNYSSELNVNALELDDSALYLCASSLERASSPLHFGNGTRLTVT.

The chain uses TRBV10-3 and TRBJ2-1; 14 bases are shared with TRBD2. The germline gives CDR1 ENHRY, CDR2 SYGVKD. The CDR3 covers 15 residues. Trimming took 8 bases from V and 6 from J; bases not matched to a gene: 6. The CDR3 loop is CAIGTGTSGGNEQFF. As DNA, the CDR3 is TGTGCCATCGGAACCGGGACTAGCGGGGGCAATGAGCAGTTCTTC.

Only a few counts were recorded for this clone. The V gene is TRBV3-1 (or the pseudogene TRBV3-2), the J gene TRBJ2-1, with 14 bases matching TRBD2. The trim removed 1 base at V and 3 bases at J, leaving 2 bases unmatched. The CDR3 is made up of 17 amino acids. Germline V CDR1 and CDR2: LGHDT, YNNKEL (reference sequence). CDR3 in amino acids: CASSQGTSGRSYNEQFF. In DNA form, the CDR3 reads TGTGCCAGCAGCCAAGGGACTAGCGGGAGGAGCTACAATGAGCAGTTCTTC.

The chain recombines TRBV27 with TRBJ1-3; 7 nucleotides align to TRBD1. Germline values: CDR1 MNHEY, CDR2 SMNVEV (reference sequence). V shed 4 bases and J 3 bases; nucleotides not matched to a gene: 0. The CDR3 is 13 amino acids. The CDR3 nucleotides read TGTGCCAGCAGTTACAGGGGTGGAAACACCATATATTTT. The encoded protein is CASSYRGGNTIYF.

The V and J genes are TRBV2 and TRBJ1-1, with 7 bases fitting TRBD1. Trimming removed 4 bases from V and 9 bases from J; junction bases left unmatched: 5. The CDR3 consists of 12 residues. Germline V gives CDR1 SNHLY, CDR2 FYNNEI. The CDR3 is CASSVGQAKAFF. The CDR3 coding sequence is TGTGCCAGCAGTGTCGGACAGGCCAAAGCTTTCTTT.

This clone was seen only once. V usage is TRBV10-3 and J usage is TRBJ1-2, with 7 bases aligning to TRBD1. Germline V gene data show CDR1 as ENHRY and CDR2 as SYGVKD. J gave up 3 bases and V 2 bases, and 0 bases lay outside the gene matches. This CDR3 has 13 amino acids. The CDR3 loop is CAISEDRDYGYTF. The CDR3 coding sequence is TGTGCCATCAGTGAGGACAGGGACTATGGCTACACCTTC.

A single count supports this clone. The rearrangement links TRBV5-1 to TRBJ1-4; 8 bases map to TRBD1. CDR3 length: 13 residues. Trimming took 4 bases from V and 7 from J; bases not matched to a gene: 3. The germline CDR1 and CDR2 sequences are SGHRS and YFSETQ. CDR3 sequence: CASSPTGVEKLFF. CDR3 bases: TGCGCCAGCAGCCCGACAGGGGTTGAAAAACTGTTTTTT.

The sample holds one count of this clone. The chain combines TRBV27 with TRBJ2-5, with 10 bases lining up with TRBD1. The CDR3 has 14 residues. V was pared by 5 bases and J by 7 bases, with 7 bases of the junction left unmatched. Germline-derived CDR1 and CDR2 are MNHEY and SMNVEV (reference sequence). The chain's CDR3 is CASSRDRGSRTQYF. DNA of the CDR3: TGTGCCAGCAGTCGGGACAGGGGCTCGAGGACCCAGTACTTC.

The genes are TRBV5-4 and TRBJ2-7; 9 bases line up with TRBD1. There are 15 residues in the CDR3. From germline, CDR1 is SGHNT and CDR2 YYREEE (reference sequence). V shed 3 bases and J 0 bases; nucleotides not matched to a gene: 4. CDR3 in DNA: TGTGCCAGCAGCTCGCGGACAGGGGCCTCCTACGAGCAGTACTTC. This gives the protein CASSSRTGASYEQYF.

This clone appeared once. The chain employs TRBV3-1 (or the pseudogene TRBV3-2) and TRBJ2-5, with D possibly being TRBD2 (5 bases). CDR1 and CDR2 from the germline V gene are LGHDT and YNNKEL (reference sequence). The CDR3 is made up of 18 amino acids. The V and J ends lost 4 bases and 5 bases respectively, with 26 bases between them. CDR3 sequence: CASSRLGGLDPDEETQYF. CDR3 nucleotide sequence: TGTGCCAGCAGCCGCCTAGGAGGACTGGACCCGGATGAGGAGACCCAGTACTTC.

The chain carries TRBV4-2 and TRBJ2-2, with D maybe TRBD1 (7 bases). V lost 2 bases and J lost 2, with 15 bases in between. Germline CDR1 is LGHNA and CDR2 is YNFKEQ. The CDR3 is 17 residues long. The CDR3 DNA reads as TGTGCCAGCAGCCAAATTCAGGGGGGCCCAAACACCGGGGAGCTGTTTTTT. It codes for CASSQIQGGPNTGELFF.

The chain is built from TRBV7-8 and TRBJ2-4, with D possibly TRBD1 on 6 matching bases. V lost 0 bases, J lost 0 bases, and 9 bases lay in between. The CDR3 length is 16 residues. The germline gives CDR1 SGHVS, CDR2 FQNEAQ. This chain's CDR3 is CASSLAGAVAKNIQYF. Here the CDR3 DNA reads TGTGCCAGCAGCTTAGCGGGGGCGGTAGCCAAAAACATTCAGTACTTC.

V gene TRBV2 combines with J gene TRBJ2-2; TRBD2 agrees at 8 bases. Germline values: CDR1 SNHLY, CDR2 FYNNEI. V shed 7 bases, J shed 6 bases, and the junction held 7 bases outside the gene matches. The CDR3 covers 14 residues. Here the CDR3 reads CASKQETSAGELFF. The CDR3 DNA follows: TGTGCCAGCAAACAAGAGACTAGCGCCGGGGAGCTGTTTTTT.

CDR3 DNA: TGTGCCAGTAGGACAGGGGGCTCTGGAAACACCATATATTTT. Translation gives CASRTGGSGNTIYF. The V gene is TRBV19, the J gene TRBJ1-3; TRBD1 matches 9 bases. The CDR3 length is 14 residues. Looked up from germline, CDR1 is LNHDA and CDR2 is SQIVND (reference sequence). The junction had 0 bases not matched to a gene; V was cut back by 6 bases and J by 0 bases.

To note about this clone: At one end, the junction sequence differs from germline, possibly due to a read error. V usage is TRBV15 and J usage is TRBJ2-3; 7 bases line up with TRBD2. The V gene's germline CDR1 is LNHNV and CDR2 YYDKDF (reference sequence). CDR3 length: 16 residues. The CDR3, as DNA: TGTGCCACCAGCTCCTCGTATTTGGCGGGAGCAGAGACGCAGTATTTT. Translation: CATSSSYLAGAETQYF.

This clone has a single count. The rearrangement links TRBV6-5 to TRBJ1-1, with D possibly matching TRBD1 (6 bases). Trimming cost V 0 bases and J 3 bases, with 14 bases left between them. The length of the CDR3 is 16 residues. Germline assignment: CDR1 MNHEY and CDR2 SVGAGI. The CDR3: CASSYSGTGLYTEAFF. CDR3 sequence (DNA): TGTGCCAGCAGTTACTCGGGCACAGGGTTGTACACTGAAGCTTTCTTT.